This TCR beta chain was obtained from a study of blood T cell repertoires in COVID-19. Study summary: The origin of the acute and convalescent COVID-19 samples was the United States, Italy and Spain. The cDNA or gDNA used as material had been derived from T cells, B-cell-depleted T cells, or PBMCs.

V lost 2 bases and J 4 bases, leaving 5 bases between the germline ends. The CDR3 is 12 residues long. The germline V gene encodes CDR1 MDHEN and CDR2 SYDVKM. Authors' methods: It was from reference gene primer amplification that nucleated cell counts were estimated. The data were produced by immunoSEQ multiplex PCR, yet TCRdb's version contains in-frame clones alone and is incomplete. V and J calls and clone size are those listed in that table; D and trimming were worked out from the DNA. Here the sample spans around 170,000 clones, around four fifths being singletons. Sequencing was carried out using peripheral blood. The gene calls are TRBV28 and TRBJ1-2; D uncertain. The receptor was isolated from a woman aged 60-75 years with acute or convalescent COVID-19. CDR3 sequence reads: CASSLVSYGYTF. CDR3 coding DNA: TGTGCCAGCAGTTTAGTCAGCTATGGCTACACCTTC.